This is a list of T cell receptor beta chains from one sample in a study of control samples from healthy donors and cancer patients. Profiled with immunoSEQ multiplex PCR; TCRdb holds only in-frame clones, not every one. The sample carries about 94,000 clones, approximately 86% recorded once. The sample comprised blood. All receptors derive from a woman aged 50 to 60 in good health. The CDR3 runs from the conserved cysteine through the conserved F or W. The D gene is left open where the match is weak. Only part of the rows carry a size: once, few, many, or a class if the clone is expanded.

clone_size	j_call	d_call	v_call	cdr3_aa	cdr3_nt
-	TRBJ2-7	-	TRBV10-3	CAISESYEDEQYF	TGTGCCATCAGTGAGTCGTACGAGGACGAGCAGTACTTC
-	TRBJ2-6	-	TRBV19	CASSKLEAPFAANVLTF	TGTGCCAGTAGCAAACTTGAAGCTCCCTTTGCGGCCAACGTCCTGACTTTC
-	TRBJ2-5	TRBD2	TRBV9	CASSVLAGGLQYF	TGTGCCAGCAGCGTGCTAGCGGGAGGTCTCCAGTACTTC
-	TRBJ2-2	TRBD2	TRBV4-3	CASSQGGDHGGGSNTGELFF	TGCGCCAGCAGCCAAGGGGGGGACCACGGGGGGGGTTCGAACACCGGGGAGCTGTTTTTT
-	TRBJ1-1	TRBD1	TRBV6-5	CASSNRDRRGTEAFF	TGTGCCAGCAGTAATCGGGACAGGAGGGGCACTGAAGCTTTCTTT
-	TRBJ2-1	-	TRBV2	CASSVGRSSYNEQFF	TGTGCCAGCAGTGTGGGCCGGAGCTCCTACAATGAGCAGTTCTTC
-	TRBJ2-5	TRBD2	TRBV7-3	CASSLVAGAAAAGETQYF	TGTGCCAGCAGCTTAGTTGCGGGAGCGGCTGCGGCGGGGGAGACCCAGTACTTC
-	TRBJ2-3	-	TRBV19	CATSPGSTDTQYF	TGTGCCACCTCCCCAGGGAGCACAGATACGCAGTATTTT
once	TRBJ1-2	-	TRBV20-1	CSARQGYGYTF	TGCAGTGCTAGACAGGGCTATGGCTACACCTTC
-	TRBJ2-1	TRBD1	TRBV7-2	CASSLETGGDEQFF	TGTGCCAGCAGCTTAGAGACAGGGGGCGATGAGCAGTTCTTC
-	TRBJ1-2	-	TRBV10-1	CPGGGGYTF	TGCCCGGGGGGTGGAGGCTACACCTTC
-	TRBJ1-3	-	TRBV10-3	CAISESNSHSGNTIYF	TGTGCCATCAGTGAGTCGAACAGCCACTCTGGAAACACCATATATTTT
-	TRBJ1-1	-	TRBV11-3	CASSLDLGPEAFF	TGTGCCAGCAGCTTAGATCTTGGACCTGAAGCTTTCTTT
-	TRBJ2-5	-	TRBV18	CASSPPEPRETQYF	TGTGCCAGCTCACCACCTGAACCGCGTGAGACCCAGTACTTC
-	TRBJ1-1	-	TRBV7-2	CASSPIRGAGTEAFF	TGTGCCAGCAGCCCCATACGGGGAGCGGGCACTGAAGCTTTCTTT
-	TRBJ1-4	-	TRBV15	CATSGGRVEKLFF	TGTGCCACCAGCGGAGGGAGGGTTGAAAAACTGTTTTTT
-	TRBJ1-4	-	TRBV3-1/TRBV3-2	CASSQEPGRNATNEKLFF	TGTGCCAGCAGCCAAGAACCTGGACGAAACGCAACTAATGAAAAACTGTTTTTT
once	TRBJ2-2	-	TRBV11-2	CASSPRSGPGELFF	TGTGCCAGCAGCCCGCGATCGGGGCCCGGGGAGCTGTTTTTT
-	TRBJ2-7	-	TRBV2	CASRKGPMEGQYF	TGTGCCAGCAGAAAAGGACCGATGGAGGGGCAGTACTTC
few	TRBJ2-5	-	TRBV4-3	CASSPQGSQETQYF	TGCGCCAGCAGCCCACAGGGTAGCCAAGAGACCCAGTACTTC
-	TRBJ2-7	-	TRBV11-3	CASSRTGGEQYF	TGTGCCAGCAGCCGGACAGGAGGGGAGCAGTACTTC
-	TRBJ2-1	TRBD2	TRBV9	CASSPGGGLNEQFF	TGTGCCAGCAGCCCGGGCGGGGGGCTAAATGAGCAGTTCTTC
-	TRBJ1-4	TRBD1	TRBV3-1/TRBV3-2	CASSPGQGAGSVDEKLFF	TGTGCCAGCAGCCCCGGACAGGGGGCGGGGTCGGTAGATGAAAAACTGTTTTTT
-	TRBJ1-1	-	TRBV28	CASSLALSMNTEAFF	TGTGCCAGCAGTTTGGCATTATCCATGAACACTGAAGCTTTCTTT
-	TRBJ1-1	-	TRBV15	CATSRQQGGAEAFF	TGTGCCACCAGCAGACAGCAGGGAGGCGCTGAAGCTTTCTTT
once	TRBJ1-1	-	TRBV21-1	CASGQLEDLNTEAFF	TGTGCCAGCGGACAGTTAGAGGACTTGAACACTGAAGCTTTCTTT
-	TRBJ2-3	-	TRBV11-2	CASSWTNTQYF	TGTGCCAGCAGCTGGACTAATACGCAGTATTTT
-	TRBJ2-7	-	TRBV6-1	CASSEAWGDSYEQYF	TGTGCCAGCAGTGAAGCGTGGGGGGACAGCTACGAGCAGTACTTC
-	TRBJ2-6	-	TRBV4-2	CASSPAPSEISGANVLTF	TGTGCCAGCAGCCCCGCCCCCTCGGAGATCTCTGGGGCCAACGTCCTGACTTTC
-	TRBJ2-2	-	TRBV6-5	CASGGAAGELFF	TGTGCCAGCGGGGGGGCCGCCGGGGAGCTGTTTTTT
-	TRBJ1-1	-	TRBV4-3	CASSQEMGTYTEAFF	TGCGCCAGCAGCCAAGAAATGGGCACCTACACTGAAGCTTTCTTT
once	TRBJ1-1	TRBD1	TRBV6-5	CASRVSLDRVAFF	TGTGCCAGCAGAGTAAGCTTGGACAGGGTAGCTTTCTTT
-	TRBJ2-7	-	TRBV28	CASRISLGGTYEQYF	TGTGCCAGCAGAATCTCCCTGGGCGGGACCTACGAGCAGTACTTC